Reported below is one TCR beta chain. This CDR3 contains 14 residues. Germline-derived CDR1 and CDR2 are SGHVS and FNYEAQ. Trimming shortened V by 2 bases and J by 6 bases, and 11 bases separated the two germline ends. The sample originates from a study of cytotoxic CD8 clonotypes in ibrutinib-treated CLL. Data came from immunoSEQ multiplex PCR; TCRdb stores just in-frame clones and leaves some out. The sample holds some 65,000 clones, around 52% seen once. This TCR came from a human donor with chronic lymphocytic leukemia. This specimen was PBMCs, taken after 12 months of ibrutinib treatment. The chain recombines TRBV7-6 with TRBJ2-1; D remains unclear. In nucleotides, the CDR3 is TGTGCCAGCAGCTTACTCTACGGCTCCAATGAGCAGTTCTTC. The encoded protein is CASSLLYGSNEQFF.